This entry concerns a single T cell receptor beta chain. Its specificity is not known. These data come from a study of OX40 agonist ivuxolimab in advanced cancers. Study-wide background: Intravenous ivuxolimab at 0.01 to 10 mg/kg was given to patients every 2 weeks. The mean age was 60 years, ranging from 23 to 79, with approximately 85% of participants male. Study-wide results and caveats: No antigen was identified for the clonally expanded peripheral T cells. In the 0.1 to 3.0 mg/kg range, CD4+ and CD8+ blood T cells had expanded clonally by week 6.

The CDR3 sequence is 14 residues long. The method was immunoSEQ multiplex PCR; TCRdb's version includes in-frame clones alone and lacks a portion of them. The table records nearly 85,000 clones, around 78% of them present only once. The sequence derives from an adult with an advanced solid tumor such as melanoma, head and neck, liver or kidney cancer. The chain combines TRBV21-1 with TRBJ2-3. TRBV21-1 is noted as a pseudogene. Sequencing was performed on CD4+ or CD8+ T cells sorted from blood, taken in a trial of the OX40 agonist ivuxolimab. The CDR3 DNA follows: TGTGCCAGCAGCAAAGCATGGGTGGCAGATACGCAGTATTTT. It encodes CASSKAWVADTQYF.